The T cell receptor beta chain described here comes from a study of CD8 T cells in Susac syndrome. Study overall: Among the sequenced Susac syndrome patients, over five had active disease while eight were in remission.

RNA was extracted with the RNeasy kit, and a quantity of 0.5 to 1 ug was reverse transcribed using random hexamers. From the immunoSEQ multiplex PCR reads, TCRdb called clonotypes with MiXCR, one entry per CDR3 protein. Altogether some 150,000 distinct CDR3 sequences are present, just under 95% being singletons, with the ten largest covering 0.14%. The CDR3 spans 14 residues. V lost 1 base, J lost 6 bases, and 9 bases lay in between. Germline V lookup: CDR1 LGHNA, CDR2 YNFKEQ. TCR beta sequences were obtained from blood CD8+ and CD4+ T cells. Diagnostic criteria defined recently for definite or probable disease were met by the Susac syndrome patients.

The source material was CD4+ T cells from PBMCs. The clonotype originates from a human donor with Susac syndrome. The V call is TRBV4-2, the J call TRBJ1-4, with D perhaps matching TRBD1 (6 bases). This chain's CDR3 is CASSQAGGDEKLFF. The CDR3, as DNA: TGTGCCAGCAGCCAAGCTGGGGGCGATGAAAAACTGTTTTTT.